This TCR beta chain was identified in a study of cytomegalovirus exposure and HLA in healthy donors. PCR involved 60 Vbeta and 13 Jbeta primers. Profiling relied on immunoSEQ multiplex PCR, and the TCRdb table lists in-frame clones only, not all of them. The sample includes 150,000 to 200,000 clones, more than 75% seen only once; the top ten take 0.2% to 0.3%. Germline V gives CDR1 MNHEY, CDR2 SMNVEV (reference sequence). Trimming removed 5 bases at V and 3 bases at J, with 14 bases between. The CDR3 has 14 residues. The sequencing input was PBMCs. This chain joins TRBV27 and TRBJ2-7, with a possible D match to TRBD2 (5 bases). The TCR sequence derives from a girl under three years old in good health and CMV-seronegative. DNA of the CDR3: TGTGCCAGCAGTATGTACCCCGGGAACTACGAGCAGTACTTC. Translating it yields CASSMYPGNYEQYF.